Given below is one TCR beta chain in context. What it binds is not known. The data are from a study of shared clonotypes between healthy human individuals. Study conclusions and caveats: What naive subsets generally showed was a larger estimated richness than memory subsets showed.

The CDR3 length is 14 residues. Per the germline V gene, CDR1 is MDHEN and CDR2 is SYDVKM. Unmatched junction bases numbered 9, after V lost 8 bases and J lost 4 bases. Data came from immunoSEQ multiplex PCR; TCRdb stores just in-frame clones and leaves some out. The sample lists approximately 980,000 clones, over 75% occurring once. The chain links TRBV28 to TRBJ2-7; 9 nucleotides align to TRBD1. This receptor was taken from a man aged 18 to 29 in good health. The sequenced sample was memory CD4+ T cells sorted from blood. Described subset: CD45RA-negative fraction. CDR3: CASRPQGQGYEQYF. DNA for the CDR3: TGTGCCAGCCGTCCCCAGGGACAGGGTTACGAGCAGTACTTC.